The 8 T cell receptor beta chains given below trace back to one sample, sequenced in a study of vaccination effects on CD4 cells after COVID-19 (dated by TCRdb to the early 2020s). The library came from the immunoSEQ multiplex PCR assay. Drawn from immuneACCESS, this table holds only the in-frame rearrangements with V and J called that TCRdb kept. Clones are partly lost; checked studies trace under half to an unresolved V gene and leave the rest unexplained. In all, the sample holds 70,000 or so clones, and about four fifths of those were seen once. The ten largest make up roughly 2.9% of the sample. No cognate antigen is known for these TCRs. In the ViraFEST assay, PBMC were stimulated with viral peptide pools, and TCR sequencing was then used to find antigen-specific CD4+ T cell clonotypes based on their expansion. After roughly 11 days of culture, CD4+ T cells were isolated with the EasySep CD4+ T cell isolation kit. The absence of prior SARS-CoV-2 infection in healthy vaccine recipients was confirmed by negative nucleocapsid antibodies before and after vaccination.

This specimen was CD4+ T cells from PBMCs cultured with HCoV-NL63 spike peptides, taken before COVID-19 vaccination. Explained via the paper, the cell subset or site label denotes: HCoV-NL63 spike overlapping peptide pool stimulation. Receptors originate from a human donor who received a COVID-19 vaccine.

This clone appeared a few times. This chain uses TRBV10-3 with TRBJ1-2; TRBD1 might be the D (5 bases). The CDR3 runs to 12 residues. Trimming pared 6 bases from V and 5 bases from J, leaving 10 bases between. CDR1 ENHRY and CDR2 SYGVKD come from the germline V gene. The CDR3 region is CAISVDTYGYTF. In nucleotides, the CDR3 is TGTGCCATCAGCGTGGACACTTATGGCTACACCTTC.

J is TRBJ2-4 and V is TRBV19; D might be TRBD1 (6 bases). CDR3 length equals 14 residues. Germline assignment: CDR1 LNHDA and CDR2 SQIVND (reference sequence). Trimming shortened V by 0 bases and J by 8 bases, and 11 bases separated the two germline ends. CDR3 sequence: CASSIDGQRDIQYF. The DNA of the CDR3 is TGTGCCAGTAGTATAGATGGACAGCGAGACATTCAGTACTTC.

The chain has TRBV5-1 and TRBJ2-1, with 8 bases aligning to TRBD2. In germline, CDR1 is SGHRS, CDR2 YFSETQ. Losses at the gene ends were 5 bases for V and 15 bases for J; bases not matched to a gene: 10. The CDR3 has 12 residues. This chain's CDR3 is CASSPTGLGLFF. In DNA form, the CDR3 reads TGCGCCAGCAGTCCTACGGGACTAGGACTGTTCTTC.

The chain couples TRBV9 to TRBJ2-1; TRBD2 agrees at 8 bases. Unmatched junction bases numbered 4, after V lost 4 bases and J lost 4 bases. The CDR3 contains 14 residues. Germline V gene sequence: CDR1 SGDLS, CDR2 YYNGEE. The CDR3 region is CASSYTSGYNEQFF. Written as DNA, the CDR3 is TGTGCCAGCAGCTATACTAGCGGATACAATGAGCAGTTCTTC.

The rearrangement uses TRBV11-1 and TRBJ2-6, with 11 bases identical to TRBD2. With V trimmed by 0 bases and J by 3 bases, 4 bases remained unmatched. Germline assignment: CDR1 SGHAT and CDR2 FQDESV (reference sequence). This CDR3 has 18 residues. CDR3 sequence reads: CASSLASGGAGGANVLTF. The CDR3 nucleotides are TGTGCCAGCAGCTTAGCTAGCGGGGGGGCCGGTGGGGCCAACGTCCTGACTTTC.

The CDR3: CASSTTRVSNEKLFF. The CDR3, as DNA: TGCGCCAGCAGCACAACCAGGGTCTCTAATGAAAAACTGTTTTTT. This rearrangement joins TRBV4-1 to TRBJ1-4, with a weak D call TRBD1 (5 bases). Germline CDR1 MGHRA, CDR2 YSYEKL. V shed 5 bases and J shed 3 bases, with 13 bases lying between them. The CDR3 sequence is 15 residues long.

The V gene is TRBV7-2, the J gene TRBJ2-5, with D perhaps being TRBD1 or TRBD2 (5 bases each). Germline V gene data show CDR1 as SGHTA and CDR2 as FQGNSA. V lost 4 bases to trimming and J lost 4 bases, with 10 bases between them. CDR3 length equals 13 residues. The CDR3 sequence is CASSSGPTETQYF. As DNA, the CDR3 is TGTGCCAGCAGCTCGGGACCTACAGAGACCCAGTACTTC.

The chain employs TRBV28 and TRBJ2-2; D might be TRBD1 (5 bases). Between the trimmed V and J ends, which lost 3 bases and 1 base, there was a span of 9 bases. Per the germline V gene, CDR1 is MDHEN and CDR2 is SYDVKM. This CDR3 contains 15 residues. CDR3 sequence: CASSLRQGNTGELFF. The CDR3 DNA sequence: TGTGCCAGCAGTTTGAGGCAGGGGAACACCGGGGAGCTGTTTTTT.